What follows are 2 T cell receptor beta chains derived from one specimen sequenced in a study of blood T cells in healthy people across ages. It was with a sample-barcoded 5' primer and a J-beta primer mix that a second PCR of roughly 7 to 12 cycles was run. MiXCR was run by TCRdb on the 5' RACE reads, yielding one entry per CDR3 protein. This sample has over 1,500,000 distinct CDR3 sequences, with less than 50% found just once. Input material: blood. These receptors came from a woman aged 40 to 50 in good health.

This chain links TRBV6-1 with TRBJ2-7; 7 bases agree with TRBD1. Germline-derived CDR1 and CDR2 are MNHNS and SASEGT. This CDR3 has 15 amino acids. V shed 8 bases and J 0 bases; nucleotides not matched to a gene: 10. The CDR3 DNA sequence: TGTGCCAGCCGGCCTACAGGACAGGTCTCCTACGAGCAGTACTTC. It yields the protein CASRPTGQVSYEQYF.

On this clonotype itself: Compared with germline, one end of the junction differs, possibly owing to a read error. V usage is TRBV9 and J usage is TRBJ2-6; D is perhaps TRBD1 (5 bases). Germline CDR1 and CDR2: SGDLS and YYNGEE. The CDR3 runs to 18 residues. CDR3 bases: TGTGCCAGCAGCGTAGCCAAGGGTAGGATCTCTGGGGCCAACGTCCTGGCTTTC. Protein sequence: CASSVAKGRISGANVLAF.